This T cell receptor beta chain was sequenced for a study of blood T cell repertoires in COVID-19. Whole-study context: Acute and convalescent COVID-19 specimens originated in the United States, Italy and Spain. T cells, B-cell-depleted T cells, or PBMCs provided the cDNA or gDNA that served as material.

Seattle patient enrollment occurred during active infection, with longitudinal follow-up thereafter. Original data processing: Estimated nucleated cell counts came from reference gene primer amplification. The data were produced by immunoSEQ multiplex PCR, yet TCRdb's version contains in-frame clones alone and is incomplete. The V and J calls and clone size are taken from that table; D and trimming were inferred from the DNA. The sample yields fewer than 450,000 clones, roughly 88% seen once. Between the trimmed V and J ends, which lost 4 bases and 5 bases, there was a span of 17 bases. This CDR3 spans 15 amino acids. Germline V gene lookup returns CDR1 LGHDT and CDR2 YNNKEL (reference sequence).

This chain links TRBV3-1 (or the pseudogene TRBV3-2) with TRBJ2-5, with D unclear. This sequence was found in a woman aged 45 to 65 with COVID-19, enrolled during active disease. Material for sequencing was peripheral blood. CDR3 bases: TGTGCCAGCAGCCGAGCCGGAGCTGCGATGGAGACCCAGTACTTC. Translating gives CASSRAGAAMETQYF.